These 9 T cell receptor beta chains were sequenced from one sample in a study of shared clonotypes between healthy human individuals. Using immunoSEQ multiplex PCR, the repertoire was profiled, and TCRdb retains in-frame clones only, with some absent. The table shows around 2.5 million clones, with 90% to 95% occurring only once. The sequenced sample was naive CD4+ T cells from PBMCs. As for subset: CD45RA+ positively selected. The receptors here all came from a man younger than 30 in good health. Some clones in this sample may be carry-over from other donors' samples.

This rearrangement joins TRBV28 to TRBJ2-1; 13 bases map to TRBD2. Germline trimming cut 6 bases from V and 15 bases from J; bases unmatched to any gene: 8. Germline V gene lookup returns CDR1 MDHEN and CDR2 SYDVKM. This CDR3 has 13 amino acids. For the CDR3, the DNA is TGTGCCAGCAGGCTACTAGCGGGAGGGCCCTCGTTCTTC. Its translation is CASRLLAGGPSFF.

There are a few counts of this clone. The J gene is TRBJ1-2, the V gene TRBV2; D might be TRBD1 (5 bases). CDR3 length equals 13 residues. CDR1 and CDR2 from the germline V gene are SNHLY and FYNNEI. V was pared by 4 bases and J by 8 bases, with 14 bases between. CDR3 sequence reads: CASSGGGAEGYTF. CDR3 bases: TGTGCCAGCAGTGGCGGCGGGGCAGAAGGCTACACCTTC. The entire variable domain, with the rest obtained from reference TRBV2 and TRBJ1-2, is as follows: EPEVTQTPSHQVTQMGQEVILRCVPISNHLYFYWYRQILGQKVEFLVSFYNNEISEKSEIFDDQFSVERPDGSNFTLKIRSTKLEDSAMYFCASSGGGAEGYTFGSGTRLTVV.

V usage is TRBV7-8 and J usage is TRBJ1-1; TRBD1 might be the D (5 bases). The germline V gene encodes CDR1 SGHVS and CDR2 FQNEAQ. The CDR3 spans 15 residues. V was shortened by 5 bases and J by 1 base, with 14 bases between the two germline ends. CDR3 residues: CASSVRDFSNTEAFF. The DNA for the CDR3 is TGTGCCAGCAGCGTCCGGGACTTCTCGAACACTGAAGCTTTCTTT.

The chain carries TRBV5-6 and TRBJ1-2; 7 bases agree with TRBD1. CDR3 size: 14 residues. J lost 5 bases, V lost 4 bases, and 8 bases had no gene match. Germline V gene data show CDR1 as SGHDT and CDR2 as YYEEEE. The CDR3 spells CASSNEQGSYGYTF. DNA of the CDR3: TGTGCCAGCAGCAACGAACAGGGGTCGTATGGCTACACCTTC.

V and J are TRBV5-1 and TRBJ2-7; either TRBD1 or TRBD2 may supply D (5 bases each). Trimming removed 3 bases at V and 0 bases at J, with 19 bases between. Germline values: CDR1 SGHRS, CDR2 YFSETQ. The CDR3 runs to 17 residues. This chain's CDR3 is CASSWGISSLSSYEQYF. As DNA, the CDR3 is TGCGCCAGCAGCTGGGGGATTAGCTCCCTGAGCTCCTACGAGCAGTACTTC.

The chain combines TRBV5-1 with TRBJ2-2, with 7 positions matching TRBD2. The germline V gene encodes CDR1 SGHRS and CDR2 YFSETQ. Trimming removed 4 bases from V and 4 bases from J; junction bases left unmatched: 10. The CDR3 length is 16 residues. This CDR3 is CASSRDRGGGTGELFF. CDR3 DNA: TGCGCCAGCAGCCGCGATAGGGGCGGGGGCACCGGGGAGCTGTTTTTT.

The gene calls are TRBV5-4 and TRBJ2-7; tentatively, D is TRBD1 (5 bases). Between the trimmed V and J ends, which lost 0 bases and 3 bases, there was a span of 13 bases. CDR1 is SGHNT and CDR2 is YYREEE in the germline V gene (reference sequence). This CDR3 spans 15 amino acids. This CDR3 is CASSLDATASYEQYF. CDR3 nucleotides: TGTGCCAGCAGCTTGGACGCGACAGCTAGCTACGAGCAGTACTTC.

The chain employs TRBV6-1 and TRBJ1-3, with a weak D call TRBD1 (5 bases). Germline V lookup: CDR1 MNHNS, CDR2 SASEGT. The CDR3 extends over 16 amino acids. V was clipped by 3 bases and J by 0 bases, with 12 bases between them. The CDR3 sequence is CASSEGPRYSGNTIYF. DNA of the CDR3: TGTGCCAGCAGTGAGGGACCCAGATACTCTGGAAACACCATATATTTT.

The J gene is TRBJ2-5, the V gene TRBV9; 12 nucleotides line up with TRBD2. Trimming cost V 0 bases and J 5 bases; bases outside gene matches: 5. Germline V gives CDR1 SGDLS, CDR2 YYNGEE. This CDR3 has 16 residues. The CDR3 protein is CASSVASGRAWETQYF. The CDR3 coding sequence is TGTGCCAGCAGCGTAGCTAGCGGGAGGGCTTGGGAGACCCAGTACTTC.